The clone carrying this TCR beta chain was counted only a few times. No antigen is known for it. TCRdb re-called the PCR reads through MiXCR, storing one row per CDR3 protein. Of approximately 16,000 distinct CDR3 sequences listed, around half are singletons. The CDR3 has 14 residues. Germline assignment: CDR1 SGHTA and CDR2 FQGTGA. The germline V and J ends were trimmed by 3 bases and 0 bases, with 7 bases remaining between them. These data belong to a study of esophageal squamous cell carcinoma under preoperative chemotherapy. Study-wide findings and caveats: Chemotherapy was followed by significantly higher TCR diversity in peripheral T cells only, not tumor-infiltrating lymphocytes.

Time point reported: before preoperative PTX-NDP chemotherapy. The chain recombines TRBV7-3 with TRBJ2-3; D remains unclear. This TCR derives from a human donor with esophageal squamous cell carcinoma. The donor label of this sample is uncertain. The sample was collected from a patient given preoperative chemotherapy. The CDR3 coding sequence is TGTGCCAGCAGCTTCGGACCTAGCACAGATACGCAGTATTTT. Protein: CASSFGPSTDTQYF. The variable domain in full, completed from reference TRBV7-3 and TRBJ2-3, reads GAGVSQTPSNKVTEKGKYVELRCDPISGHTALYWYRQSLGQGPEFLIYFQGTGAADDSGLPNDRFFAVRPEGSVSTLKIQRTERGDSAVYLCASSFGPSTDTQYFGPGTRLTVL.